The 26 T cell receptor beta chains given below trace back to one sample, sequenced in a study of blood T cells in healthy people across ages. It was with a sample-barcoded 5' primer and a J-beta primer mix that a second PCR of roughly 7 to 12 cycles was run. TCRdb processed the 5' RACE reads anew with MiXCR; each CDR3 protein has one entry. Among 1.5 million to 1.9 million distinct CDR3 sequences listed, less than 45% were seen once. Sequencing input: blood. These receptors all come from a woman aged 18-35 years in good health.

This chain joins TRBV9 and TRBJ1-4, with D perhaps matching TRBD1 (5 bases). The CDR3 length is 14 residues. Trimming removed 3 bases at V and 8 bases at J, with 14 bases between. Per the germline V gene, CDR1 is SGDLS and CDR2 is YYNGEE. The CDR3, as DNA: TGTGCCAGCAGCGGGGGGTCTACCTACGAAAAACTGTTTTTT. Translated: CASSGGSTYEKLFF.

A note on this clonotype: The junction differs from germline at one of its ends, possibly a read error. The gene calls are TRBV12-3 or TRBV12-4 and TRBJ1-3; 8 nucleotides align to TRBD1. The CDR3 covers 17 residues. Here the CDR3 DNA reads TGTGCCAGTAGTTTAGGGACAGGTACAAACTCTGGAAACACCATATATTTT. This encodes CASSLGTGTNSGNTIYF.

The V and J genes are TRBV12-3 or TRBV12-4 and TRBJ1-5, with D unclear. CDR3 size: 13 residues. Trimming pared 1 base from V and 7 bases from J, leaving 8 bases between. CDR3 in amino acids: CASSLGATQPQHF. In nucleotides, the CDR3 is TGTGCCAGCAGTTTAGGAGCGACGCAGCCCCAGCATTTT.

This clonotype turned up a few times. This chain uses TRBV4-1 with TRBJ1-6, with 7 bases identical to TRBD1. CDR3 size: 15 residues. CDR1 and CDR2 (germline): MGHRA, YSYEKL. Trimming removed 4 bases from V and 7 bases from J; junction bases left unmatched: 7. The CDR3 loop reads CASSRIRDRNSPLHF. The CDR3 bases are TGCGCCAGCAGCCGCATCCGGGACAGAAATTCACCCCTCCACTTT.

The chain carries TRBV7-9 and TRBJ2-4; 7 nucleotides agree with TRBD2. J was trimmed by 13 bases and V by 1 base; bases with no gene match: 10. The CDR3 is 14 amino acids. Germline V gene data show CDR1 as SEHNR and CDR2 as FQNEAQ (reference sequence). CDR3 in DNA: TGTGCCAGCAGCTTAGGATCCACCCGGGGGGAGCAGTACTTC. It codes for CASSLGSTRGEQYF.

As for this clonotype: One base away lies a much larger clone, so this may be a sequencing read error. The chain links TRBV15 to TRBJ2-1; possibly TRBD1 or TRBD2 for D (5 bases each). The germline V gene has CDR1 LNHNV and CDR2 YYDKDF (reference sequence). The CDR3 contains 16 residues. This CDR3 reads CTTSGFSGILNNEQFF. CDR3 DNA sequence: TGTACCACCAGCGGCTTCTCAGGGATCCTAAACAATGAGCAGTTCTTC.

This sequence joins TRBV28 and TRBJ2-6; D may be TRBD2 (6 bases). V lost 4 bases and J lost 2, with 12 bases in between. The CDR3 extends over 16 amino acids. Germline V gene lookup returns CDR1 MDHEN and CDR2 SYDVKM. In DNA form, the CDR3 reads TGTGCCAGCAGTTCACAGACTAGACCTGGGGCCAACGTCCTGACTTTC. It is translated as CASSSQTRPGANVLTF.

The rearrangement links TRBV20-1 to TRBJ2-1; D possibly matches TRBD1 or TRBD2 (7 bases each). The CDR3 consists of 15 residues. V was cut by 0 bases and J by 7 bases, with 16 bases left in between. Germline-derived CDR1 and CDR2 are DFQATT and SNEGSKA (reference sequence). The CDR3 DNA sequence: TGCAGTGCTAGAGATCAGGGGGGGTTTATTAATGAGCAGTTCTTC. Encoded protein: CSARDQGGFINEQFF.

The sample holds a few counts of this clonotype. The CDR3 loop reads CASSYAQTPDTQYF. As DNA, the CDR3 is TGTGCCAGCAGTTATGCCCAGACGCCAGATACGCAGTATTTT. V gene TRBV6-2 or TRBV6-3 combines with J gene TRBJ2-3; D remains unclear. The V end lost 3 bases, the J end lost 4 bases, and 11 bases lay between the germline ends. Germline V lookup: CDR1 MNHEY, CDR2 SVGEGT. CDR3 length: 14 amino acids.

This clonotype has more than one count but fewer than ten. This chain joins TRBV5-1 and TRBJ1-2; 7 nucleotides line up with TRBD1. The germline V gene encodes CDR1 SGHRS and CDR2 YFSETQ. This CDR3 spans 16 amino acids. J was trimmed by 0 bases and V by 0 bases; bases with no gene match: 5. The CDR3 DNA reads TGCGCCAGCAGCTTGGGTCCAGGGGGTTCTAACTATGGCTACACCTTC. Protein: CASSLGPGGSNYGYTF.

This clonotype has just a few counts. As DNA, the CDR3 is TGCAGCGTTGATAACAGTAACTATGGCTACACCTTC. Its translation: CSVDNSNYGYTF. This chain connects TRBV29-1 to TRBJ1-2, with D uncertain. The length of the CDR3 is 12 residues. From germline, CDR1 is SQVTM and CDR2 ANQGSEA. The germline V and J ends were trimmed by 3 bases and 1 base, with 6 bases remaining between them.

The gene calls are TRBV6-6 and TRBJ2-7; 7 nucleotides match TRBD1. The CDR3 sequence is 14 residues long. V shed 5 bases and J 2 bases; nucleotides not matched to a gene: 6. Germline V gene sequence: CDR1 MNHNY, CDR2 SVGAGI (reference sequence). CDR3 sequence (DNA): TGTGCCAGCAGTGAGCTGACAGGGACCTACGAGCAGTACTTC. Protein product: CASSELTGTYEQYF.

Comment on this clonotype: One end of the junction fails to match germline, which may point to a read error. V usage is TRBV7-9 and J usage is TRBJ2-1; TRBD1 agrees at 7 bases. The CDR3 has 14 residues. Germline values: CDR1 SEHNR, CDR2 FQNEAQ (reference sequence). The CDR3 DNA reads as TGTGCCAGCACTGGGGACAGCTCCTACAGTGAGCAGTTCTTC. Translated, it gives CASTGDSSYSEQFF. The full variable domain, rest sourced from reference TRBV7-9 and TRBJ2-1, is DTGVSQNPRHKITKRGQNVTFRCDPISEHNRLYWYRQTLGQGPEFLTYFQNEAQLEKSRLLSDRFSAERPKGSFSTLEIQRTEQGDSAMYLCASTGDSSYSEQFFGPGTRLTVL.

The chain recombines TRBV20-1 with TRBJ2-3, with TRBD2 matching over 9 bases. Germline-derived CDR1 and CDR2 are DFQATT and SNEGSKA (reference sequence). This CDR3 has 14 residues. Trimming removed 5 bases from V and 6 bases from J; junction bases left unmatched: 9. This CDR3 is CSARSGTSRDTQYF. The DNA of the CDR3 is TGCAGTGCTCGCTCCGGGACTAGCAGGGATACGCAGTATTTT.

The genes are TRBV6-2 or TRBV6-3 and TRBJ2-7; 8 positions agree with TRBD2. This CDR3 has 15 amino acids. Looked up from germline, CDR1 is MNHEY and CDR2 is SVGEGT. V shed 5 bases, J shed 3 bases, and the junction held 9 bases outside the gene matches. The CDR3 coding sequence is TGTGCCAGCAGTAAATCTAGCGGGCGGATCTACGAGCAGTACTTC. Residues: CASSKSSGRIYEQYF.

Here the CDR3 reads CASFTAEGYNEQYF. CDR3 nucleotide sequence: TGTGCCAGCTTTACAGCGGAAGGATACAATGAGCAGTACTTC. This chain links TRBV2 with TRBJ2-5; possible D gene TRBD2, 5 bases. The CDR3 contains 14 residues. V shed 8 bases and J shed 11 bases, with 24 bases lying between them. The germline gives CDR1 SNHLY, CDR2 FYNNEI.

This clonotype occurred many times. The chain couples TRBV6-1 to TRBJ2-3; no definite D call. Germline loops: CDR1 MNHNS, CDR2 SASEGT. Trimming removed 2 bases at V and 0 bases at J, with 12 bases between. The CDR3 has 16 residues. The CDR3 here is CASSERVGFSTDTQYF. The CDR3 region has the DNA TGTGCCAGCAGTGAACGAGTCGGGTTTAGCACAGATACGCAGTATTTT.

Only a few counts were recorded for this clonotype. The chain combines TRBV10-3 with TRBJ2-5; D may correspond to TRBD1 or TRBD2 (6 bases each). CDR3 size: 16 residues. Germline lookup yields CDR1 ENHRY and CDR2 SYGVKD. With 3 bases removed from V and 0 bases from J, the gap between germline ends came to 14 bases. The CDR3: CAISEGQGTHQETQYF. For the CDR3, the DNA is TGTGCCATCAGTGAAGGGCAGGGGACTCACCAAGAGACCCAGTACTTC.

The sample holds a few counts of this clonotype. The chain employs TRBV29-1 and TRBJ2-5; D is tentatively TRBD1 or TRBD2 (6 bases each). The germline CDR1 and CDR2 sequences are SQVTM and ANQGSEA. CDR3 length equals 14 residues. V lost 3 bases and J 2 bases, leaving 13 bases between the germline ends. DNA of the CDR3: TGCAGCGTTGAGTCACGGGGGCGACAAGAGACCCAGTACTTC. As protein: CSVESRGRQETQYF.

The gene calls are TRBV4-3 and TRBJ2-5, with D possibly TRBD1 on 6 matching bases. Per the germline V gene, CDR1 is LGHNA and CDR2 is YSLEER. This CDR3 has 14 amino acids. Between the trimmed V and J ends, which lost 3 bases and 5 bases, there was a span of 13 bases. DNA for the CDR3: TGCGCCAGCAGCCAGGACAGAAGGAAGGAGACCCAGTACTTC. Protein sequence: CASSQDRRKETQYF.

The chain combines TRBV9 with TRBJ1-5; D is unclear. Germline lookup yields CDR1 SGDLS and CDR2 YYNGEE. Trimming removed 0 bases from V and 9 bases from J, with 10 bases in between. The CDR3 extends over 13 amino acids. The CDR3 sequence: CASSVGTAGPQHF. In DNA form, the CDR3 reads TGTGCCAGCAGCGTAGGCACCGCAGGGCCCCAGCATTTT.

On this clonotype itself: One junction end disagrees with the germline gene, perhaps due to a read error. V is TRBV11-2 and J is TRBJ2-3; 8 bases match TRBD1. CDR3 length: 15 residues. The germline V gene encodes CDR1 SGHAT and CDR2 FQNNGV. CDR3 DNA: TGTGCCAGCGGCTTCCAGGGGGCCGGCACAGATACGCAGTATTTT. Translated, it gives CASGFQGAGTDTQYF.

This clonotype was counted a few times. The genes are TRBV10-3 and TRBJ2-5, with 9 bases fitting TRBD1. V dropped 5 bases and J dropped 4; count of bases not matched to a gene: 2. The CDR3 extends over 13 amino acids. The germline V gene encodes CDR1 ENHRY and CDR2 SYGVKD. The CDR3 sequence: CAISWGQGETQYF. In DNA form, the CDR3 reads TGTGCCATCAGTTGGGGACAGGGAGAGACCCAGTACTTC.

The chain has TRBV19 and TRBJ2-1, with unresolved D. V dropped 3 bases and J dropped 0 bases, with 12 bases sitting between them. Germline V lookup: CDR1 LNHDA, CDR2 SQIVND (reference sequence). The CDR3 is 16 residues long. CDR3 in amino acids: CASSIGSWSSYNEQFF. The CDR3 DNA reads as TGTGCCAGTAGTATCGGCTCCTGGAGCTCCTACAATGAGCAGTTCTTC.

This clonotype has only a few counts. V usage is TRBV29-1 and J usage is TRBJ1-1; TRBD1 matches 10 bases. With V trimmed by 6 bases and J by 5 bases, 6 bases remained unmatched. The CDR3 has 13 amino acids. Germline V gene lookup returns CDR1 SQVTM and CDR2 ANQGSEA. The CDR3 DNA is TGCAGCGTGTGGGGACAGGGGCGGACTGAAGCTTTCTTT. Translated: CSVWGQGRTEAFF.

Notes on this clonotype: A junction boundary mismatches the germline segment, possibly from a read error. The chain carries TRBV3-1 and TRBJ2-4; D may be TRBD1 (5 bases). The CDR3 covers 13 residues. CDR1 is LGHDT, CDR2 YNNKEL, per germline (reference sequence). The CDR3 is CVSSRPRGNIQYF. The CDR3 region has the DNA TGTGTCAGCAGCCGGCCAAGGGGAAACATTCAGTACTTC.